This T cell receptor (beta chain) was recovered during a study of shared clonotypes between healthy human individuals. This table comes from immunoSEQ multiplex PCR, and its TCRdb copy is limited to in-frame clones, with some not included. The sample has 1.6 million or so clones, around 98.5% seen once. V lost 9 bases to trimming and J lost 3 bases, with 12 bases between them. CDR1 is SNHLY, CDR2 FYNNEI, per germline. The CDR3 length is 12 residues. This rearrangement joins TRBV2 to TRBJ2-7; D may be TRBD2 (6 bases). This receptor was obtained from a man aged 25 to 40 in good health. Sequencing used naive CD4+ T cells sorted from blood. Subset defined: CD45RA+ positively selected. This chain's CDR3 is CARGGALYEQYF. For the CDR3, the DNA is TGTGCCAGAGGCGGGGCCCTCTACGAGCAGTACTTC.